The TCR beta chain described here comes from a study of shared clonotypes between healthy human individuals (dated by TCRdb to about 2020). General notes on the study: The cohort included a few men and two women between 18 and 49 years of age. For each donor, CD4 naive and CD4 memory were each run on three plates, CD8 naive on two plates, and CD8 memory on one plate. The study deeply sequenced blood TCR repertoires of five healthy adults to estimate repertoire size and the extent of clonotype sharing between individuals. Libraries were prepared and TCR repertoires were sequenced by different laboratories using diverse techniques, in order to increase sequencing depth and limit assay-specific biases. Between about 0.9 and 10 billion PBMCs per donor were obtained by leukapheresis. Beyond this particular receptor, the publication reports: Compared with non-shared clonotypes, the clonotypes found in all four sorted-subset donors had higher generation probabilities. Pairwise subsampling indicated that sequencing depth was expected to affect the degree of clonotype sharing among donors. Even with the large sequencing depth, rarefaction of the sorted-subset datasets indicated that sequencing was incomplete. Because the study included only a small number of donors, the genetic and exposure-history diversity represented was limited. Roughly 5.2% of naive CD4, 3.5% of naive CD8, around 2.3% of memory CD4, and 0.35% to 0.4% of memory CD8 clonotypes were shared across several donors. Sampling was restricted to blood, and TCR repertoires in tissues likely differ from the TCR repertoires found in blood. Estimated clonotype richness was generally larger for naive than for memory subsets.

For the CD8 naive samples, CD45RO-negative cells were positively selected for CCR7, yielding a CD45RA+CCR7+ population from which TemRA cells were excluded. Healthy HIV-negative adults with no recently reported acute infections or vaccinations were included as donors. Only Caucasian adults living in Nashville, Tennessee, USA were represented among the donors. After blood collection by leukapheresis, PBMCs were isolated using Ficoll-Histopaque density gradient centrifugation and then cryopreserved in the vapor phase of liquid nitrogen. Analytical flow cytometry was used to check the purity and quantity of each magnetically sorted T cell population. Genomic DNA was isolated from each sorted fraction and quantified by UV absorbance on a Nanodrop 2000c. TCR CDR3 regions were amplified from genomic DNA by multiplex PCR using the deep immunoSEQ assay. For each cell subset, the extracted genomic DNA was distributed evenly across all wells of several immunoSEQ 96-well plates, and each plate served as one replicate. For sorted subsets, around 200 ng genomic DNA, equal to some 30,000 T cell genomes, was loaded into each replicate PCR. Purified libraries were quantified with a Qubit 3.0 fluorometer, sized on a Bioanalyzer 2100, and re-quantified with the KAPA Library Quantification kit. A separate single-read 150-cycle Illumina NextSeq 550 flow cell was used to sequence each immunoSEQ 96-well plate. The authors' pipeline ran thus. Because the immunoSEQ output included only junctional sequences and no quality scores, the filtering could not be the same as the filtering used for full-length reads. To assign V/J genes and CDR3, sequences were annotated against IMGT germline references using PyIR, a Python wrapper for IgBLAST v1.9. Reads with weak V/J assignments (E-value above 1e-6), missing CDR3, stop codons, out-of-frame junctions, or ambiguous translated residues were removed. V3J clonotypes were defined by identical inferred V gene, J gene, and CDR3 amino acid sequence. Percentage overlap between repertoires was calculated by dividing the number of shared unique clonotypes by the size of the smaller repertoire. Repertoire richness was assessed with RTK rarefaction, the Chao1 estimator, and Recon v2.1 estimates of unobserved clonotypes. Generation probabilities were computed with OLGA for all TCRbeta clonotypes obtained by the gDNA method from a handful of donors. In TCRdb, the immuneACCESS table is reduced to in-frame sequences with V and J assigned. These tables do not hold every clone; where another copy was compared, an unresolved V gene accounts for under half, and the others remain unexplained. Clone size and V and J calls were adopted from that table, with D and trimming inferred from the DNA. This sample has about 800,000 clones in its table, and 96% of those were observed once. Together, the top ten hold 0.2% to 0.25% of the sample.

On this clone: Its target antigen remains unknown. It has no much larger one-base neighbor in the sample; base qualities were not kept.

In the germline V gene (reference sequence), CDR1 corresponds to GTSNPN and CDR2 to SVGIG. From the cysteine up to the phenylalanine, the CDR3 has a length of 11 residues. Of all the DNA, just the CDR3 is kept, 33 bases in frame from base 1. V loses 6 bases, J loses 9 bases, and the germline ends lie 12 bases apart. The source material was naive CD8+ T cells sorted from blood. Read against the paper, the sample's cell subset or site label means: CD45RA+CCR7+. The source of this sequence is a man younger than 40 in good health. The chain couples TRBV30 to TRBJ2-1; tentative D gene TRBD1, with 6 bases matching. The base sequence is TGTGCCTGTTACGAGGGGGTTGAGCAGTTCTTC. This yields the protein CACYEGVEQFF.